This TCR beta chain was sequenced during a study of cytomegalovirus exposure and HLA in healthy donors. The overall study: The 650 to 850 first-cohort repertoires and the approximately 110 validation repertoires shared the same platform, a later analysis reported.

The approximately 120-subject validation cohort, separate from the approximately 670-subject first cohort, included the donors. Clones were read by immunoSEQ multiplex PCR, and TCRdb kept only the in-frame ones, dropping some. The sample holds 90,000 to 120,000 clones, around 95% seen once. The germline V and J ends were trimmed by 3 bases and 6 bases, with 12 bases remaining between them. Germline CDR1 and CDR2: GTSNPN and SVGIG (reference sequence). CDR3 length equals 13 residues. Study-wide results and caveats: The tendency of first-cohort TCR clusters to co-occur in the roughly 130 validation repertoires was the finding of a later analysis. The CMV antigen specificity of a few CMV-associated chains was confirmed through in vitro analysis.

As regards this clone: Its antigen is unidentified.

Sequencing was done on a sample of PBMCs. The chain has TRBV30 and TRBJ1-5; the D gene is possibly TRBD1 (5 bases). This receptor was identified in a woman between 18 and 30 years old in good health and CMV-seronegative. CDR3 DNA: TGTGCCTGGAGATCGGGGGAGTTTCAGCCCCAGCATTTT. It encodes CAWRSGEFQPQHF.